This T cell receptor (beta chain) is drawn from a study of CD8 T cell repertoires and HIV-1 epitope variants. This clone occurred once. As yet, its antigen is unknown. TCRdb keeps only in-frame clones here, not all; method: immunoSEQ multiplex PCR. The table shows 4,000 to 5,000 clones, with around two thirds occurring only once. V gave up 6 bases and J gave up 3 bases; unmatched junction bases: 8. The germline gives CDR1 SEHNR, CDR2 FQNEAQ (reference sequence). The CDR3 spans 15 residues. The chain carries TRBV7-9 and TRBJ1-1, with TRBD1 matching 9 bases. The sequence was obtained from a male donor with HIV. The sample comprised cultured CD8+ T cells derived from PBMCs. DNA of the CDR3: TGTGCCAGCAGAGGACAGGGGTTAGGGTACACTGAAGCTTTCTTT. Amino acids: CASRGQGLGYTEAFF.